The entry below gives a single T cell receptor beta chain sequence along with its context. Only in-frame clones appear in the TCRdb table, and some are missing; sequencing was by immunoSEQ multiplex PCR. The sample table includes about 28,000 clones. MY09/MY11 PCR detected cervical HPV DNA; dot-blot assigned genotypes. This specimen belongs to a study of T cells in women clearing cervical HPV infection. In the study overall: Cases' blood sampling followed lesion detection by median approximately 150 days (90 to 200).

The sample comprised blood buffy coat. This TCR was sampled from a woman aged 18 to 75 with a cervical HPV16 infection that either progressed to CIN3+ or cleared (not recorded which).

CDR3 DNA (partial): TGCAGTGCAAGGGACAGCAGAGAAAATCAGCCC. Translation gives CSARDSRENQP. From start to end, the CDR3 is CSARDSRENQPQHF. The chain is built from TRBV20-1 and TRBJ1-5; TRBD1 matches at 7 bases. The sequenced fragment ends 3 residues before the CDR3 boundary, so the rest is inferred from the germline J gene. The CDR3 spans 14 residues. V dropped 6 bases and J dropped 4; count of bases not matched to a gene: 9. Germline V gene data show CDR1 as DFQATT and CDR2 as SNEGSKA (reference sequence).